One and the same sample provided the 17 T cell receptor beta chains below, sequenced in a study of CD8 T cells in ankylosing spondylitis (dated by TCRdb to about 2017). What the authors observed across the whole study: A TCR beta motif of about 8 highly homologous amino acid variants appeared characteristic of blood from ankylosing spondylitis patients.

For these TCRs, the target antigens are not known. Library construction relied on 5' RACE. Instrument on record: Illumina HiSeq 2500. The raw public reads went through TCRdb reprocessing: fastp at Q25, MiXCR clone calling, in-frame beta chains kept. Each record represents a unique CDR3 protein, reported with the most common genes and DNA among its rows. The table for this sample lists some 85,000 distinct CDR3 sequences; 9% of them were counted only once. Approximately 30% of the sample is in the top ten clones. Sequencing used blood, either unsorted or a sorted T cell fraction (not recorded which). The receptors shown here come from a male donor with ankylosing spondylitis.

This clonotype was counted ten times or more. This chain uses TRBV12-3 or TRBV12-4 with TRBJ1-2; 7 bases line up with TRBD1. This CDR3 is 13 amino acids long. J gave up 4 bases and V 4 bases, and 3 bases lay outside the gene matches. The CDR3 DNA is TGTGCCAGCAGTTCCGGGACAGTCTATGGCTACACCTTC. As protein: CASSSGTVYGYTF.

This clonotype was seen ten or more times. This chain connects TRBV27 to TRBJ1-2; a weak D match, TRBD1 (5 bases). This CDR3 is 13 amino acids long. Trimming left V 2 bases short and J 4 bases short, with 8 bases between. Per the germline V gene, CDR1 is MNHEY and CDR2 is SMNVEV (reference sequence). The CDR3: CASSLSQGYGYTF. The CDR3 coding sequence is TGTGCCAGCAGTTTAAGTCAGGGCTATGGCTACACCTTC.

The V and J genes are TRBV20-1 and TRBJ1-5; D perhaps matches TRBD1 (5 bases). The CDR3 runs to 17 residues. The germline V and J ends were trimmed by 3 bases and 7 bases, with 25 bases remaining between them. Germline V gene sequence: CDR1 DFQATT, CDR2 SNEGSKA (reference sequence). Here the CDR3 DNA reads TGCAGTGCTAGGGGCAGGGAGGTTACCCCGGAAGGGCAGCCCCAGCATTTT. It encodes CSARGREVTPEGQPQHF.

With regard to this clonotype: With a much larger clone just one base away, this may be a read error. V gene TRBV19 combines with J gene TRBJ2-1; 16 bases are a match to TRBD2. Germline assignment: CDR1 LNHDA and CDR2 SQIVND (reference sequence). This CDR3 has 19 amino acids. The CDR3 sequence: CASMGTSGRDWSSYNEQSF. CDR3 in DNA: TGTGCCAGTATGGGGACTAGCGGGAGGGACTGGAGCTCCTACAATGAGCAGTCCTTC. The complete variable domain, with remaining parts taken from reference TRBV19 and TRBJ2-1, reads DGGITQSPKYLFRKEGQNVTLSCEQNLNHDAMYWYRQDPGQGLRLIYYSQIVNDFQKGDIAEGYSVSREKKESFPLTVTSAQKNPTAFYLCASMGTSGRDWSSYNEQSFGPGTRLTVL.

The chain combines TRBV4-2 with TRBJ2-7; 11 bases map to TRBD2. CDR1 and CDR2 from the germline V gene are LGHNA and YNFKEQ. The CDR3 length is 15 residues. Trimming removed 4 bases from V and 1 base from J; junction bases left unmatched: 3. DNA of the CDR3: TGTGCCAGCAGCCCTGGACTAGCGGGTTCCTACGAGCAGTACTTC. Translated: CASSPGLAGSYEQYF.

This clonotype was counted between two and nine times. The genes are TRBV4-1 and TRBJ2-1; 14 bases agree with TRBD2. J lost 3 bases, V lost 2 bases, and 9 bases had no gene match. The germline gives CDR1 MGHRA, CDR2 YSYEKL. The CDR3 is made up of 19 amino acids. The CDR3 region has the DNA TGCGCCAGCAGCCAACACCCGGGACTAGCGGGAGCCGGCTACAATGAGCAGTTCTTC. Amino acid sequence: CASSQHPGLAGAGYNEQFF.

The rearrangement uses TRBV25-1 and TRBJ2-1, with a weak D call TRBD1 (6 bases). V was pared by 6 bases and J by 4 bases, with 16 bases between. CDR1 is MGHDK and CDR2 is SYGVNS in the germline V gene. The CDR3 is 15 amino acids. The CDR3 loop is CASRPLRGSYNEQFF. Written as DNA, the CDR3 is TGTGCCAGCAGACCGTTAAGGGGGTCGTACAATGAGCAGTTCTTC.

V and J are TRBV7-9 and TRBJ1-5, with TRBD1 matching 8 bases. The junction had 6 bases not matched to a gene; V was cut back by 6 bases and J by 11 bases. Germline loops: CDR1 SEHNR, CDR2 FQNEAQ (reference sequence). The length of the CDR3 is 12 residues. CDR3 loop: CASRGTGGSQHF. The DNA of the CDR3 is TGTGCCAGCAGAGGTACAGGGGGGTCCCAGCATTTT.

The V call is TRBV3-1, the J call TRBJ2-3; 13 nucleotides align to TRBD2. This CDR3 has 16 amino acids. V shed 4 bases and J 5 bases; nucleotides not matched to a gene: 6. The germline CDR1 and CDR2 sequences are LGHDT and YNNKEL (reference sequence). This CDR3 is CASSPEGLAGRDTQYF. CDR3 DNA sequence: TGTGCCAGCAGCCCTGAGGGACTAGCGGGACGAGATACGCAGTATTTT.

V usage is TRBV7-9 and J usage is TRBJ1-4, with unresolved D. There are 14 residues in the CDR3. CDR1 SEHNR and CDR2 FQNEAQ come from the germline V gene (reference sequence). V lost 2 bases, J lost 5 bases, and 9 bases lay in between. The DNA of the CDR3 is TGTGCCAGCAGCTTATCAAGAGCAAATGAAAAACTGTTTTTT. It codes for CASSLSRANEKLFF.

This clonotype has only a few counts. The chain links TRBV5-1 to TRBJ2-7; 8 bases fit TRBD2. V lost 0 bases and J lost 5; bases outside the gene matches: 4. This CDR3 is built from 14 residues. From germline, CDR1 is SGHRS and CDR2 YFSETQ. The CDR3 DNA is TGCGCCAGCAGCTTGGCGGGGGGGCAGGACGAGCAGTACGTC. Translated, it gives CASSLAGGQDEQYV.

Ten or more counts support this clonotype. V usage is TRBV20-1 and J usage is TRBJ2-4; 13 bases match TRBD2. The CDR3 is made up of 16 amino acids. CDR1 is DFQATT and CDR2 is SNEGSKA in the germline V gene (reference sequence). The V gene end was trimmed by 4 bases and the J gene end by 5 bases; junction bases not matched to a gene: 8. The CDR3 DNA is TGCAGTGCTACCGGACTAGCGGGAGATGTCGAAAACATTCAGTACTTC. Protein: CSATGLAGDVENIQYF.

This clonotype was observed a handful of times. V usage is TRBV20-1 and J usage is TRBJ2-1, with D unresolved. Germline values: CDR1 DFQATT, CDR2 SNEGSKA (reference sequence). This CDR3 contains 13 residues. V was shortened by 2 bases and J by 7 bases, with 12 bases between the two germline ends. CDR3: CSARRANGNEQFF. As DNA, the CDR3 is TGCAGTGCTAGAAGGGCGAATGGAAATGAGCAGTTCTTC.

The V and J genes are TRBV5-1 and TRBJ2-1; 7 positions match TRBD1. CDR3 size: 12 residues. Germline values: CDR1 SGHRS, CDR2 YFSETQ. V lost 0 bases, J lost 15 bases, and 6 bases stayed unmatched. CDR3 nucleotide sequence: TGCGCCAGCAGCTTGGAGGGGGCTAATATGTTCTTC. Translation gives CASSLEGANMFF.

This clonotype was detected ten times or more. The gene calls are TRBV5-5 and TRBJ1-4, with 9 bases lining up with TRBD1. CDR1 and CDR2 (germline): SGHKS, YYEKEE (reference sequence). CDR3 length: 13 amino acids. Germline trimming cut 0 bases from V and 15 bases from J; bases unmatched to any gene: 6. CDR3 protein: CASSLDWDRVVFF. The CDR3 DNA follows: TGTGCCAGCAGCTTGGACTGGGACAGGGTGGTGTTTTTT.

This clonotype was picked up a small number of times. V gene TRBV20-1 combines with J gene TRBJ1-1; D is ambiguous. The germline V gene encodes CDR1 DFQATT and CDR2 SNEGSKA (reference sequence). The CDR3 extends over 10 amino acids. Trimming removed 1 base from V and 7 bases from J, with 4 bases in between. The DNA of the CDR3 is TGCAGTGCTAGAGGGGGTGAAGCTTTCTTT. It specifies CSARGGEAFF.

This clonotype was picked up many times. The chain employs TRBV5-1 and TRBJ1-1; a weak D match, TRBD1 (5 bases). CDR1 and CDR2 from the germline V gene are SGHRS and YFSETQ. V lost 1 base and J 4 bases, leaving 11 bases between the germline ends. The CDR3 consists of 14 residues. CDR3 loop: CASSLYQGATEAFF. CDR3 DNA sequence: TGCGCCAGCAGCTTGTATCAGGGTGCCACTGAAGCTTTCTTT.